This passage covers 31 T cell receptor beta chains from one sample sequenced in a study of blood T cell repertoires in COVID-19. Data came from immunoSEQ multiplex PCR; TCRdb stores just in-frame clones and leaves some out. The table lists about 56,000 clones, roughly 90% of them singletons. The specimen was peripheral blood. These receptors were taken from a human donor in a cohort sampled during active COVID-19.

This clone was seen once. The V gene is TRBV7-3, the J gene TRBJ2-5, with D possibly being TRBD2 (5 bases). The CDR3 runs 14 residues. Germline CDR1 and CDR2: SGHTA and FQGTGA. Trimming removed 1 base at V and 4 bases at J, with 10 bases between. This CDR3 is CASSLMGSGETQYF. CDR3 sequence (DNA): TGTGCCAGCAGCTTAATGGGGAGCGGAGAGACCCAGTACTTC.

This clone occurred once. This sequence joins TRBV27 and TRBJ1-4; 12 bases agree with TRBD1. Germline lookup yields CDR1 MNHEY and CDR2 SMNVEV (reference sequence). CDR3 length: 15 residues. The junction had 5 bases not matched to a gene; V was cut back by 6 bases and J by 6 bases. The CDR3 here is CASRKGQGAYEKLFF. Here the CDR3 DNA reads TGTGCCAGCAGAAAGGGACAGGGGGCCTATGAAAAACTGTTTTTT.

Only one count was recorded for this clone. The chain is built from TRBV7-2 and TRBJ1-2; 8 positions agree with TRBD1. CDR1 and CDR2 (germline): SGHTA, FQGNSA. The CDR3 sequence is 14 residues long. Losses at the gene ends were 5 bases for V and 2 bases for J; bases not matched to a gene: 4. CDR3 in amino acids: CASSPRQGNYGYTF. CDR3 sequence (DNA): TGTGCCAGCAGCCCCCGACAGGGGAACTATGGCTACACCTTC.

The chain is built from TRBV6-5 and TRBJ1-1; no firm D call. Trimming took off 7 bases at V and 12 bases at J, with 18 bases between the two ends. Germline CDR1 MNHEY, CDR2 SVGAGI. The CDR3 runs 12 residues. The CDR3 loop reads CASTDPAQMTFF. CDR3 nucleotides: TGTGCCAGCACCGATCCCGCCCAGATGACTTTCTTT.

V gene TRBV28 combines with J gene TRBJ1-6, with 9 bases aligning to TRBD1. The CDR3 covers 12 residues. Germline trimming cut 8 bases from V and 10 bases from J; bases unmatched to any gene: 3. Per the germline V gene, CDR1 is MDHEN and CDR2 is SYDVKM. The CDR3 region has the DNA TGTGCCAGCGGACAGGGGTACTCACCCCTCCACTTT. Translation: CASGQGYSPLHF.

The chain uses TRBV7-2 and TRBJ2-5, with D possibly TRBD2 on 6 matching bases. Trimming pared 1 base from V and 1 base from J, leaving 10 bases between. The CDR3 has 15 residues. Germline values: CDR1 SGHTA, CDR2 FQGNSA. Here the CDR3 DNA reads TGTGCCAGCAGCTTAGTGGTAGCGGCCCAAGAGACCCAGTACTTC. It encodes CASSLVVAAQETQYF.

This sequence joins TRBV7-9 and TRBJ1-5, with D possibly matching TRBD1 (6 bases). The germline V gene encodes CDR1 SEHNR and CDR2 FQNEAQ (reference sequence). This CDR3 is 15 amino acids long. Trimming removed 1 base from V and 0 bases from J, with 7 bases in between. The chain's CDR3 is CASSLEGVSNQPQHF. In DNA, the CDR3 is TGTGCCAGCAGCTTAGAGGGGGTTAGCAATCAGCCCCAGCATTTT.

The V call is TRBV5-4, the J call TRBJ2-3, with 9 bases that match TRBD1. CDR3 length: 19 residues. Germline values: CDR1 SGHNT, CDR2 YYREEE (reference sequence). With V trimmed by 4 bases and J by 0 bases, 15 bases remained unmatched. CDR3 nucleotides: TGTGCCAGCAGCCGTTCGGGACAGGGCTTTTTCCTTAGCACAGATACGCAGTATTTT. It codes for CASSRSGQGFFLSTDTQYF. Drawing the rest from reference TRBV5-4 and TRBJ2-3, the complete variable domain is ETGVTQSPTHLIKTRGQQVTLRCSSQSGHNTVSWYQQALGQGPQFIFQYYREEENGRGNFPPRFSGLQFPNYSSELNVNALELDDSALYLCASSRSGQGFFLSTDTQYFGPGTRLTVL.

The chain recombines TRBV6-6 with TRBJ2-1; TRBD2 matches at 7 bases. The germline CDR1 and CDR2 sequences are MNHNY and SVGAGI (reference sequence). The CDR3 totals 11 residues. V trimming: 11 bases; J trimming: 8 bases; junction bases outside the gene matches: 6. This CDR3 reads CAARGVDEQFF. CDR3 DNA sequence: TGTGCCGCCCGGGGGGTTGATGAGCAGTTCTTC.

The gene calls are TRBV5-1 and TRBJ1-1, with D possibly matching TRBD1 (6 bases). CDR1 SGHRS and CDR2 YFSETQ come from the germline V gene. The CDR3 loop spans 15 amino acids. The V gene lost 0 bases and the J gene lost 5 bases, with 14 bases spanning the gap. DNA of the CDR3: TGCGCCAGCAGCTTGGAGGGGACAAGGAATACTGAAGCTTTCTTT. Its translation: CASSLEGTRNTEAFF.

J is TRBJ2-7 and V is TRBV2; tentatively, D is TRBD2 (7 bases). V was trimmed by 7 bases and J by 6 bases, leaving 13 bases between them. Looked up from germline, CDR1 is SNHLY and CDR2 is FYNNEI. CDR3 length equals 12 residues. This chain's CDR3 is CASNRRGPEQYF. The CDR3 DNA reads as TGTGCCAGCAATCGGCGGGGGCCCGAGCAGTACTTC.

The chain is built from TRBV2 and TRBJ1-2; 7 bases match TRBD1. CDR1 is SNHLY and CDR2 is FYNNEI in the germline V gene. Trimming at V came to 6 bases and at J to 6 bases, leaving 10 bases not matched to a gene. This CDR3 contains 14 residues. DNA for the CDR3: TGTGCCAGCAGGAAAAAGACAGGGAACGATGGCTACACCTTC. It codes for CASRKKTGNDGYTF.

The rearrangement links TRBV18 to TRBJ1-3; 8 bases are shared with TRBD1. The trim removed 3 bases at V and 0 bases at J, leaving 10 bases unmatched. The V gene's germline CDR1 is KGHSH and CDR2 LQKENI. This CDR3 is built from 18 residues. The CDR3 loop is CASSPVTGARGSGNTIYF. Here the CDR3 DNA reads TGTGCCAGCTCACCGGTGACAGGGGCCCGGGGCTCTGGAAACACCATATATTTT.

The V gene is TRBV11-2, the J gene TRBJ2-7; 9 positions agree with TRBD2. V lost 1 base, J lost 2 bases, and 6 bases stayed unmatched. The germline V gene encodes CDR1 SGHAT and CDR2 FQNNGV. The CDR3 contains 16 residues. For the CDR3, the DNA is TGTGCCAGCAGCTTAGCAGGCGGGGGGGCCCCCTACGAGCAGTACTTC. Protein: CASSLAGGGAPYEQYF.

This rearrangement joins TRBV10-1 to TRBJ1-1, with a tentative D call TRBD1 (5 bases). This CDR3 region has 15 residues. Looked up from germline, CDR1 is WNHNN and CDR2 is SYGVQD (reference sequence). The V end lost 0 bases, the J end lost 4 bases, and 12 bases lay between the germline ends. This chain's CDR3 is CASSESRVGVTEAFF. The CDR3 DNA follows: TGCGCCAGCAGTGAGTCCAGGGTAGGGGTCACTGAAGCTTTCTTT.

The V call is TRBV18, the J call TRBJ1-1; the D gene is possibly TRBD1 (5 bases). V shed 4 bases and J shed 6 bases, with 18 bases lying between them. Germline V gives CDR1 KGHSH, CDR2 LQKENI. CDR3 length: 15 amino acids. The CDR3 DNA follows: TGTGCCAGCTCACTGGTTACCGGGACTTTCGCTGAAGCTTTCTTT. This gives the protein CASSLVTGTFAEAFF.

The chain uses TRBV9 and TRBJ2-2, with D possibly matching TRBD2 (6 bases). The CDR3 consists of 17 residues. Per germline, CDR1 SGDLS and CDR2 YYNGEE. V lost 0 bases to trimming and J lost 1 base, with 13 bases between them. This CDR3 reads CASSVGSAGKNTGELFF. The CDR3 DNA is TGTGCCAGCAGCGTAGGATCGGCGGGGAAGAACACCGGGGAGCTGTTTTTT. Using reference TRBV9 and TRBJ2-2 for the parts outside the CDR3, the full variable domain is DSGVTQTPKHLITATGQRVTLRCSPRSGDLSVYWYQQSLDQGLQFLIQYYNGEERAKGNILERFSAQQFPDLHSELNLSSLELGDSALYFCASSVGSAGKNTGELFFGEGSRLTVL.

The chain has TRBV7-8 and TRBJ2-3; TRBD1 agrees at 7 bases. J gave up 3 bases and V 5 bases, and 5 bases lay outside the gene matches. The germline V gene encodes CDR1 SGHVS and CDR2 FQNEAQ. This CDR3 region has 14 residues. The CDR3 nucleotides read TGTGCCAGCAGCCCAAGACAGGGAACAGATACGCAGTATTTT. Residues: CASSPRQGTDTQYF.

The V and J genes are TRBV4-3 and TRBJ2-5; TRBD2 might be the D (6 bases). V lost 3 bases, J lost 5 bases, and 16 bases lay in between. Germline loops: CDR1 LGHNA, CDR2 YSLEER. This CDR3 has 15 amino acids. CDR3 DNA sequence: TGCGCCAGCAGCCATGCCGCGGGCGGGGAGGAGACCCAGTACTTC. Translated, it gives CASSHAAGGEETQYF.

The chain has TRBV27 and TRBJ1-6, with 7 bases that match TRBD1. The CDR3 covers 14 residues. The ends lost 5 bases at V and 8 bases at J; junction bases unmatched: 6. Germline lookup yields CDR1 MNHEY and CDR2 SMNVEV (reference sequence). The CDR3 spells CASSTGQSHSPLHF. In nucleotides, the CDR3 is TGTGCCAGCAGTACGGGACAGTCCCATTCACCCCTCCACTTT.

The chain carries TRBV5-1 and TRBJ1-5; D unclear. V lost 0 bases, J lost 4 bases, and 8 bases lay in between. The germline V gene has CDR1 SGHRS and CDR2 YFSETQ. The length of the CDR3 is 14 residues. CDR3 protein: CASSLGEENQPQHF. The CDR3 region has the DNA TGCGCCAGCAGCTTGGGCGAGGAGAATCAGCCCCAGCATTTT.

The J gene is TRBJ2-2, the V gene TRBV3-1 (or the pseudogene TRBV3-2), with D possibly being TRBD2 (6 bases). Germline CDR1 LGHDT, CDR2 YNNKEL (reference sequence). Trimming removed 5 bases at V and 7 bases at J, with 20 bases between. The CDR3 has 16 amino acids. The CDR3 here is CASSSLAWRGGGELFF. The DNA of the CDR3 is TGTGCCAGCAGCTCCCTAGCCTGGCGGGGTGGCGGGGAGCTGTTTTTT.

The chain uses TRBV7-8 and TRBJ1-3; D uncertain. CDR3 size: 19 residues. From germline, CDR1 is SGHVS and CDR2 FQNEAQ. Trimming cost V 0 bases and J 4 bases, with 22 bases left between them. The CDR3 DNA is TGTGCCAGCAGCTTAGCGCCTCCCGCCGGGTCCAGGAGGGGAAACACCATATATTTT. Amino acid sequence: CASSLAPPAGSRRGNTIYF. Full variable domain (rest looked up from reference TRBV7-8 and TRBJ1-3): GAGVSQSPRYKVAKRGQDVALRCDPISGHVSLFWYQQALGQGPEFLTYFQNEAQLDKSGLPSDRFFAERPEGSVSTLKIQRTQQEDSAVYLCASSLAPPAGSRRGNTIYFGEGSWLTVV.

The chain combines TRBV7-2 with TRBJ2-7, with TRBD2 matching over 11 bases. Germline trimming cut 3 bases from V and 5 bases from J; bases unmatched to any gene: 3. Germline CDR1 SGHTA, CDR2 FQGNSA. The CDR3 sequence is 14 residues long. CDR3 region: CASSFSGGADEQYF. CDR3 DNA: TGTGCCAGCAGCTTTAGCGGGGGGGCAGACGAGCAGTACTTC.

The chain recombines TRBV7-2 with TRBJ1-2; tentatively, D is TRBD1 (5 bases). V lost 1 base to trimming and J lost 5 bases, with 11 bases between them. CDR3 size: 14 residues. The germline V gene has CDR1 SGHTA and CDR2 FQGNSA. In nucleotides, the CDR3 is TGTGCCAGCAGCTTAGTACGGGGGAGGTATGGCTACACCTTC. Residues: CASSLVRGRYGYTF.

The chain employs TRBV11-2 and TRBJ1-1; tentatively, D is TRBD1 (6 bases). CDR1 SGHAT and CDR2 FQNNGV come from the germline V gene. This CDR3 contains 15 residues. V was trimmed by 1 base and J by 1 base, leaving 10 bases between them. The CDR3 DNA is TGTGCCAGCAGCTTAGTTCGGGGGGCGAACACTGAAGCTTTCTTT. Translated: CASSLVRGANTEAFF.

This chain uses TRBV18 with TRBJ2-7, with a possible D match to TRBD1 (6 bases). The length of the CDR3 is 14 residues. Trimming took off 6 bases at V and 3 bases at J, with 15 bases between the two ends. Germline CDR1 and CDR2: KGHSH and LQKENI. CDR3 protein: CASSPGHQYYEQYF. Written as DNA, the CDR3 is TGTGCCAGCTCCCCGGGACACCAATACTACGAGCAGTACTTC.

This clone was recorded only once. The gene calls are TRBV13 and TRBJ1-1, with a tentative D call TRBD1 (6 bases). The germline CDR1 and CDR2 sequences are PRHDT and FYEKMQ (reference sequence). This CDR3 is 17 amino acids long. The ends were cut back, 5 bases at V and 4 bases at J, with 23 bases in the middle. The CDR3 DNA follows: TGTGCCAGCAGCAACACCCGGGAACAGGGTATCGGCACTGAAGCTTTCTTT. It specifies CASSNTREQGIGTEAFF.

This chain's CDR3 is CASRSTRGHRGNEQFF. DNA of the CDR3: TGTGCCAGCAGGTCCACCAGGGGGCACCGGGGGAATGAGCAGTTCTTC. This chain joins TRBV7-9 and TRBJ2-1; 8 nucleotides agree with TRBD1. This CDR3 region has 16 residues. Germline CDR1 and CDR2: SEHNR and FQNEAQ (reference sequence). With V trimmed by 6 bases and J by 7 bases, 14 bases remained unmatched. Together with reference TRBV7-9 and TRBJ2-1, the CDR3 gives the full variable domain: DTGVSQNPRHKITKRGQNVTFRCDPISEHNRLYWYRQTLGQGPEFLTYFQNEAQLEKSRLLSDRFSAERPKGSFSTLEIQRTEQGDSAMYLCASRSTRGHRGNEQFFGPGTRLTVL.

J is TRBJ1-2 and V is TRBV7-2; 9 bases are a match to TRBD1. With 8 bases clipped from V and 6 bases from J, the junction kept 7 bases outside the gene matches. This CDR3 is built from 13 residues. Germline V gene sequence: CDR1 SGHTA, CDR2 FQGNSA. The CDR3 spells CASGRDRVDGYTF. Here the CDR3 DNA reads TGTGCCAGCGGCCGGGACAGGGTGGATGGCTACACCTTC.

V and J are TRBV6-2 or TRBV6-3 and TRBJ1-5; 7 bases match TRBD1. CDR1 MNHEY and CDR2 SVGEGT come from the germline V gene. With V trimmed by 4 bases and J by 2 bases, 5 bases remained unmatched. The CDR3 contains 15 residues. The CDR3 region is CASSSGGNGNQPQHF. CDR3 nucleotides: TGTGCCAGCAGTTCAGGGGGGAACGGCAATCAGCCCCAGCATTTT.